These 31 T cell receptor beta chains were all obtained from the same sample, sequenced in a study of OX40 agonist ivuxolimab in advanced cancers. Profiling relied on immunoSEQ multiplex PCR, and the TCRdb table lists in-frame clones only, not all of them. The sample gives 25,000 to 35,000 clones, 84% of which show up once; around 23% is in the top ten. The sequencing here drew on CD4+ or CD8+ T cells sorted from blood, taken in a trial of the OX40 agonist ivuxolimab. The source is an adult with an advanced solid tumor such as melanoma, head and neck, liver or kidney cancer.

The V call is TRBV30, the J call TRBJ1-2; TRBD1 matches 10 bases. The CDR3 totals 14 residues. Trimming at V came to 3 bases and at J to 2 bases, leaving 3 bases not matched to a gene. Per germline, CDR1 GTSNPN and CDR2 SVGIG (reference sequence). The CDR3: CAWRTGQGNYGYTF. CDR3 nucleotides: TGTGCCTGGAGGACGGGACAGGGGAACTATGGCTACACCTTC. The whole variable domain, remainder taken from reference TRBV30 and TRBJ1-2, is SQTIHQWPATLVQPVGSPLSLECTVEGTSNPNLYWYRQAAGRGLQLLFYSVGIGQISSEVPQNLSASRPQDRQFILSSKKLLLSDSGFYLCAWRTGQGNYGYTFGSGTRLTVV.

V is TRBV2 and J is TRBJ2-7; TRBD1 agrees at 9 bases. Losses at the gene ends were 6 bases for V and 7 bases for J; bases not matched to a gene: 16. Looked up from germline, CDR1 is SNHLY and CDR2 is FYNNEI. The CDR3 sequence is 16 residues long. The CDR3 reads CASRVTGTGRTQEQYF. The CDR3 DNA sequence: TGTGCCAGCAGGGTAACCGGGACAGGGAGAACCCAAGAGCAGTACTTC.

CDR3 sequence (DNA): TGTGCCAGCAGTTTACCCGGCGGGGAGCTGTTTTTT. This translates into CASSLPGGELFF. This sequence joins TRBV28 and TRBJ2-2; D is unclear. Per the germline V gene, CDR1 is MDHEN and CDR2 is SYDVKM. Trimming stripped 2 bases from V and 7 bases from J, with 5 bases between. The CDR3 spans 12 residues.

This clone was observed a handful of times. V usage is TRBV5-1 and J usage is TRBJ1-1; TRBD1 might be the D (5 bases). V lost 0 bases and J 0 bases, leaving 6 bases between the germline ends. This CDR3 region has 14 residues. In germline, CDR1 is SGHRS, CDR2 YFSETQ. CDR3 sequence reads: CASSLARVNTEAFF. The CDR3 DNA follows: TGCGCCAGCAGCTTGGCCAGGGTGAACACTGAAGCTTTCTTT.

The sample holds a few counts of this clone. The chain couples TRBV29-1 to TRBJ1-1; D remains ambiguous. Per the germline V gene, CDR1 is SQVTM and CDR2 is ANQGSEA. CDR3 length equals 10 residues. The V end lost 2 bases, the J end lost 4 bases, and 2 bases lay between the germline ends. CDR3 in amino acids: CSVEFTEAFF. The CDR3 DNA follows: TGCAGCGTTGAATTCACTGAAGCTTTCTTT.

This chain uses TRBV10-3 with TRBJ2-1, with D possibly being TRBD1 (7 bases). V lost 7 bases to trimming and J lost 8 bases, with 18 bases between them. Germline values: CDR1 ENHRY, CDR2 SYGVKD. The CDR3 runs 14 residues. The CDR3 is CAINDPGGGHEQFF. The CDR3 nucleotides are TGTGCCATCAACGACCCAGGGGGAGGCCATGAGCAGTTCTTC.

The V gene is TRBV7-2, the J gene TRBJ2-4; 12 bases line up with TRBD2. V trimming: 0 bases; J trimming: 0 bases; junction bases outside the gene matches: 6. The CDR3 is 19 amino acids. Germline CDR1 is SGHTA and CDR2 is FQGNSA. The CDR3 bases are TGTGCCAGCAGCTTAGCTCCCCTAGCGGGGGGGCCAGCCAAAAACATTCAGTACTTC. Residues: CASSLAPLAGGPAKNIQYF. Using reference TRBV7-2 and TRBJ2-4 for the parts outside the CDR3, the full variable domain is GAGVSQSPSNKVTEKGKDVELRCDPISGHTALYWYRQSLGQGLEFLIYFQGNSAPDKSGLPSDRFSAERTGGSVSTLTIQRTQQEDSAVYLCASSLAPLAGGPAKNIQYFGAGTRLSVL.

V is TRBV28 and J is TRBJ1-5; D perhaps matches TRBD1 (6 bases). Trimming removed 5 bases at V and 6 bases at J, with 8 bases between. Germline CDR1 MDHEN, CDR2 SYDVKM. CDR3 size: 12 residues. The CDR3 region has the DNA TGTGCCAGCAGTACAGGGAGTCAGCCCCAGCATTTT. This sequence encodes CASSTGSQPQHF.

V usage is TRBV9 and J usage is TRBJ2-7; TRBD2 matches at 10 bases. The CDR3 runs 16 residues. The V gene's germline CDR1 is SGDLS and CDR2 YYNGEE. The V and J ends lost 0 bases and 6 bases, in that order; junction bases with no gene match: 9. The CDR3 here is CASSVGGGLAVFEQYF. CDR3 in DNA: TGTGCCAGCAGCGTAGGGGGAGGACTAGCGGTTTTCGAGCAGTACTTC.

V usage is TRBV27 and J usage is TRBJ2-7; weak D call: TRBD1 (5 bases). The germline V gene has CDR1 MNHEY and CDR2 SMNVEV (reference sequence). The germline V and J ends were trimmed by 5 bases and 4 bases, with 12 bases remaining between them. CDR3 length: 13 amino acids. The DNA for the CDR3 is TGTGCCAGCAGTGTCACAGGTCAATACGAGCAGTACTTC. Translation gives CASSVTGQYEQYF.

J is TRBJ2-7 and V is TRBV5-6; D may be TRBD2 (6 bases). Germline CDR1 SGHDT, CDR2 YYEEEE. Trimming took off 2 bases at V and 10 bases at J, with 19 bases between the two ends. This CDR3 is 14 amino acids long. The CDR3: CASSFGGSLRFQYF. The CDR3 nucleotides read TGTGCCAGCAGCTTTGGGGGGTCCCTACGATTTCAGTACTTC.

The genes are TRBV7-9 and TRBJ2-1, with a possible D match to TRBD1 (5 bases). Germline CDR1 SEHNR, CDR2 FQNEAQ (reference sequence). V lost 7 bases to trimming and J lost 9 bases, with 13 bases between them. The CDR3 contains 12 residues. CDR3 sequence (DNA): TGTGCCAGCACAGGGAATCAGGGTGAGCAGTTCTTC. Protein sequence: CASTGNQGEQFF. The complete variable domain, with remaining parts taken from reference TRBV7-9 and TRBJ2-1, reads DTGVSQNPRHKITKRGQNVTFRCDPISEHNRLYWYRQTLGQGPEFLTYFQNEAQLEKSRLLSDRFSAERPKGSFSTLEIQRTEQGDSAMYLCASTGNQGEQFFGPGTRLTVL.

This sequence joins TRBV28 and TRBJ1-1; a possible D gene is TRBD1 (5 bases). In germline, CDR1 is MDHEN, CDR2 SYDVKM. The CDR3 loop spans 13 amino acids. Trimming stripped 4 bases from V and 3 bases from J, with 9 bases between. The CDR3 DNA is TGTGCCAGCAGTTCCGGGGGGGACACTGAAGCTTTCTTT. This encodes CASSSGGDTEAFF. The variable domain in full, completed from reference TRBV28 and TRBJ1-1, reads DVKVTQSSRYLVKRTGEKVFLECVQDMDHENMFWYRQDPGLGLRLIYFSYDVKMKEKGDIPEGYSVSREKKERFSLILESASTNQTSMYLCASSSGGDTEAFFGQGTRLTVV.

The rearrangement joins TRBV28 to TRBJ2-4, with D possibly TRBD2 on 5 matching bases. Deletions cut 4 bases from V and 0 bases from J, with 13 bases between. The CDR3 contains 16 residues. The germline CDR1 and CDR2 sequences are MDHEN and SYDVKM. In DNA form, the CDR3 reads TGTGCCAGCAGTTCTTCCTTTGAGGGAGCCAAAAACATTCAGTACTTC. It yields the protein CASSSSFEGAKNIQYF.

This clone was found once. This chain connects TRBV9 to TRBJ2-5; 9 nucleotides align to TRBD2. Germline V lookup: CDR1 SGDLS, CDR2 YYNGEE. The CDR3 has 16 residues. The V segment lost 0 bases and the J segment 5 bases; nucleotides outside the gene matches: 8. This CDR3 reads CASSVGGGRALETQYF. CDR3 in DNA: TGTGCCAGCAGCGTAGGAGGCGGGAGGGCCCTCGAGACCCAGTACTTC.

The rearrangement uses TRBV9 and TRBJ2-7, with a weak D call TRBD2 (6 bases). Germline V gene sequence: CDR1 SGDLS, CDR2 YYNGEE. The CDR3 has 15 amino acids. V was clipped by 4 bases and J by 5 bases, with 19 bases between them. The CDR3 region has the DNA TGTGCCAGCAGCCCGTTCAGGGACTTTTCGGACGAGCAGTACTTC. Its translation is CASSPFRDFSDEQYF. The variable domain in full, with the rest retrieved from reference TRBV9 and TRBJ2-7, is DSGVTQTPKHLITATGQRVTLRCSPRSGDLSVYWYQQSLDQGLQFLIQYYNGEERAKGNILERFSAQQFPDLHSELNLSSLELGDSALYFCASSPFRDFSDEQYFGPGTRLTVT.

V and J are TRBV9 and TRBJ1-2; TRBD1 aligns across 7 bases. The junction had 11 bases not matched to a gene; V was cut back by 4 bases and J by 2 bases. This CDR3 is 16 amino acids long. Germline V gene sequence: CDR1 SGDLS, CDR2 YYNGEE. The CDR3 protein is CASSRTRDSPNYGYTF. CDR3 nucleotide sequence: TGTGCCAGCAGCCGAACCAGGGACAGTCCAAACTATGGCTACACCTTC.

This clone appeared once. It is unclear where the CDR3 begins or ends on the DNA, so no DNA is shown, and the CDR3 is as TCRdb lists it. The genes are TRBV6-5 and TRBJ1-1; TRBD1, as called in the table, went unchecked against the DNA. Germline V gene sequence: CDR1 MNHEY, CDR2 SVGAGI. The CDR3 extends over 15 residues, inclusive of both ends. This chain's CDR3 is CASSYTVGGGTEASF.

The CDR3 region is CASTLAGVGEQFF. DNA for the CDR3: TGTGCCAGTACCCTAGCGGGAGTTGGTGAGCAGTTCTTC. The V and J genes are TRBV19 and TRBJ2-1, with 10 bases lining up with TRBD2. The CDR3 length is 13 residues. J gave up 9 bases and V 7 bases, and 6 bases lay outside the gene matches. Germline V gives CDR1 LNHDA, CDR2 SQIVND (reference sequence).

The J gene is TRBJ2-7, the V gene TRBV27, with 10 bases fitting TRBD1. Per the germline V gene, CDR1 is MNHEY and CDR2 is SMNVEV (reference sequence). Trimming cost V 4 bases and J 1 base; bases outside gene matches: 10. The CDR3 runs to 17 residues. CDR3 coding DNA: TGTGCCAGCAGTTCATCAGCTCCGGGACAGGGGTCCTACGAGCAGTACTTC. As protein: CASSSSAPGQGSYEQYF.

The J gene is TRBJ1-1, the V gene TRBV9, with D uncertain. CDR1 and CDR2 (germline): SGDLS, YYNGEE. Trimming removed 4 bases at V and 11 bases at J, with 12 bases between. This CDR3 is 11 amino acids long. CDR3 DNA: TGTGCCAGCAGCTCAGGAGGGCGCGCTTTCTTT. It yields the protein CASSSGGRAFF.

This chain joins TRBV18 and TRBJ1-1; D unresolved. Germline assignment: CDR1 KGHSH and CDR2 LQKENI. V lost 6 bases to trimming and J lost 5 bases, with 16 bases between them. This CDR3 is built from 14 residues. CDR3 residues: CASSSSGGGTEAFF. CDR3 DNA: TGTGCCAGCTCGTCCTCGGGAGGAGGGACTGAAGCTTTCTTT.

V is TRBV6-6 and J is TRBJ2-7; TRBD2 aligns across 14 bases. V lost 2 bases to trimming and J lost 7 bases; unmatched junction nucleotides: 7. The CDR3 is 16 residues long. The V gene's germline CDR1 is MNHNY and CDR2 SVGAGI (reference sequence). For the CDR3, the DNA is TGTGCCAGCAGTTACGTCGGGACTAGCGGGAGAAGGGAGCAGTACTTC. Amino acids: CASSYVGTSGRREQYF.

The J gene is TRBJ1-1, the V gene TRBV9; D unresolved. Germline V lookup: CDR1 SGDLS, CDR2 YYNGEE. The CDR3 spans 11 residues. Trimming took 3 bases from V and 8 from J, leaving 8 bases between them. CDR3 sequence (DNA): TGTGCCAGCAGCGGGTCGGGAGAAGCTTTCTTT. It is translated as CASSGSGEAFF.

In its sample, this clone was seen once. This chain uses TRBV5-4 with TRBJ2-2; the D gene is possibly TRBD2 (5 bases). Per germline, CDR1 SGHNT and CDR2 YYREEE (reference sequence). Trimming removed 2 bases at V and 5 bases at J, with 7 bases between. The CDR3 loop spans 13 amino acids. CDR3 in amino acids: CASSFTGTGELFF. The CDR3 DNA reads as TGTGCCAGCAGCTTCACGGGGACCGGGGAGCTGTTTTTT.

This chain's CDR3 is CATSRQGGYEQYF. The CDR3, as DNA: TGTGCCACCAGCAGACAGGGTGGATACGAGCAGTACTTC. The rearrangement uses TRBV15 and TRBJ2-5, with a tentative D call TRBD1 (5 bases). With the DNA end fitting TRBJ2-7 better, the J assignment may be wrong. The V gene's germline CDR1 is LNHNV and CDR2 YYDKDF (reference sequence). This CDR3 has 13 amino acids.

CDR3 in amino acids: CASGLGASTEAFF. CDR3 bases: TGTGCCAGCGGTCTAGGGGCAAGCACTGAAGCTTTCTTT. This rearrangement joins TRBV9 to TRBJ1-1, with D perhaps matching TRBD1 (5 bases). V shed 7 bases and J shed 4 bases, with 14 bases lying between them. The CDR3 spans 13 residues. CDR1 is SGDLS and CDR2 is YYNGEE in the germline V gene.

The chain combines TRBV27 with TRBJ2-3; D is perhaps TRBD1 or TRBD2 (6 bases each). V was pared by 0 bases and J by 6 bases, with 10 bases between. This CDR3 comprises 14 residues. The germline V gene encodes CDR1 MNHEY and CDR2 SMNVEV (reference sequence). CDR3 nucleotide sequence: TGTGCCAGCAGTTTATCGTTAGGGGGGGATACGCAGTATTTT. Translation: CASSLSLGGDTQYF.

The genes are TRBV27 and TRBJ2-3, with D possibly TRBD1 on 6 matching bases. The CDR3 has 13 amino acids. Trimming left V 2 bases short and J 5 bases short, with 8 bases between. The germline V gene has CDR1 MNHEY and CDR2 SMNVEV (reference sequence). Here the CDR3 DNA reads TGTGCCAGCAGTTTAACAGGGATAGATACGCAGTATTTT. This translates into CASSLTGIDTQYF.

The chain links TRBV5-1 to TRBJ2-1, with 8 bases aligning to TRBD2. The CDR3 loop spans 15 amino acids. Germline trimming cut 3 bases from V and 4 bases from J; bases unmatched to any gene: 6. Looked up from germline, CDR1 is SGHRS and CDR2 is YFSETQ. The CDR3 is CASSSSGGGYNEQFF. CDR3 bases: TGCGCCAGCAGCTCATCGGGAGGGGGTTACAATGAGCAGTTCTTC.

J is TRBJ1-1 and V is TRBV13; the D gene is possibly TRBD1 (6 bases). Trimming removed 5 bases from V and 5 bases from J, with 27 bases in between. The length of the CDR3 is 18 residues. The V gene's germline CDR1 is PRHDT and CDR2 FYEKMQ (reference sequence). CDR3 loop: CASSPSVRQARRTTEAFF. Here the CDR3 DNA reads TGTGCCAGCAGCCCCTCAGTGAGACAGGCCAGGAGGACGACTGAAGCTTTCTTT.